This TCR beta chain was recovered during a study of T cell responses to AZD1222 COVID-19 vaccine. Study observations and caveats: At 160-218 and 743-854, vaccine-associated CD4 TCRs were dominant, and they spanned spike. White British people made up most donors, females outnumbered males, and clonal diversity was possibly underestimated.

In its sample, this clone was seen once. The antigen remains unidentified. This CDR3 has 16 residues. The germline gives CDR1 SGHRS, CDR2 YFSETQ. V shed 3 bases and J 6 bases; nucleotides not matched to a gene: 3. Using immunoSEQ multiplex PCR, the repertoire was profiled, and TCRdb retains in-frame clones only, with some absent. The profile shows 90,000 to 150,000 clones, more than 85% of them singletons. The sample in question was peripheral blood, obtained on day 0 of AZD1222 vaccination. The sequence derives from an adult in good health. The chain is built from TRBV5-1 and TRBJ2-1; 16 bases are a match to TRBD2. In DNA form, the CDR3 reads TGCGCCAGCAGCTCTGGGACTAGCGGGAGGGCCAATGAGCAGTTCTTC. It codes for CASSSGTSGRANEQFF.